The 12 T cell receptor beta chains reported below all come from one sample, sequenced in a study of blood T cells in healthy people across ages. A sample-barcoded 5' primer and a J-beta primer mix were used in a second PCR of roughly 6 to 11 cycles. TCRdb ran MiXCR on the 5' RACE reads and lists one entry per CDR3 protein. The table includes some 780,000 distinct CDR3 sequences, approximately 60% detected once. Sequencing was performed on blood. The receptors originated from a man in his forties or fifties in good health.

J is TRBJ1-6 and V is TRBV6-5; 8 bases match TRBD1. V trimming: 8 bases; J trimming: 10 bases; junction bases outside the gene matches: 10. Germline V CDR1 and CDR2: MNHEY, SVGAGI. The CDR3 is 14 residues long. As DNA, the CDR3 is TGTGCCAGCGGAAGGACAGGGAGTCGATCACCCCTCCACTTT. Its translation is CASGRTGSRSPLHF.

In this sample, this clonotype turned up a few times. V is TRBV18 and J is TRBJ2-3, with 7 positions matching TRBD1. CDR1 and CDR2 (germline): KGHSH, LQKENI. V shed 6 bases, J shed 1 base, and the junction held 7 bases outside the gene matches. The CDR3 covers 15 residues. CDR3 sequence reads: CASSRRDRGTDTQYF. The CDR3 coding sequence is TGTGCCAGCTCCCGCCGGGACAGAGGCACAGATACGCAGTATTTT.

This chain joins TRBV28 and TRBJ1-5; the D is unclear. V was shortened by 5 bases and J by 1 base, with 9 bases between the two germline ends. Looked up from germline, CDR1 is MDHEN and CDR2 is SYDVKM. CDR3 length: 14 residues. The CDR3 is CASSGLSSNQPQHF. CDR3 DNA: TGTGCCAGCAGTGGGCTAAGCAGCAATCAGCCCCAGCATTTT.

This rearrangement joins TRBV27 to TRBJ1-6; 8 bases align to TRBD1. Germline assignment: CDR1 MNHEY and CDR2 SMNVEV (reference sequence). V lost 6 bases, J lost 10 bases, and 8 bases stayed unmatched. The CDR3 length is 14 residues. The CDR3 region has the DNA TGTGCCAGCAGCGGGGACAGGCTAATATCACCCCTCCACTTT. This encodes CASSGDRLISPLHF.

The chain links TRBV20-1 to TRBJ2-7; 7 positions match TRBD2. J was trimmed by 3 bases and V by 5 bases; bases with no gene match: 13. Germline V lookup: CDR1 DFQATT, CDR2 SNEGSKA (reference sequence). The CDR3 spans 15 residues. The CDR3 protein is CSALVGAGVGYEQYF. The CDR3, as DNA: TGCAGTGCTCTCGTCGGGGCGGGAGTAGGCTACGAGCAGTACTTC.

On this clonotype: At one end the junction does not follow the germline gene, possibly because of a read error. The gene calls are TRBV9 and TRBJ2-3; 13 bases line up with TRBD2. The CDR3 is 15 amino acids. Germline CDR1 reads SGDLS; CDR2 reads YYNGEE. The CDR3 coding sequence is TGTGTCAGCAGCGGACTAGCGGGAGCGCGTGATACGCAGTATTTT. Amino acids: CVSSGLAGARDTQYF. The whole variable domain, remainder taken from reference TRBV9 and TRBJ2-3, is DSGVTQTPKHLITATGQRVTLRCSPRSGDLSVYWYQQSLDQGLQFLIQYYNGEERAKGNILERFSAQQFPDLHSELNLSSLELGDSALYFCVSSGLAGARDTQYFGPGTRLTVL.

This clonotype was found once. A much more abundant neighbour one base away suggests this may be a read error. The CDR3 DNA is TGTGCCACCAGCAGGCGGGTGGTGGAGACCCAGTACTTC. As protein: CATSRRVVETQYF. The chain combines TRBV24-1 with TRBJ2-5, with D possibly TRBD2 on 5 matching bases. V gave up 7 bases and J gave up 5 bases, with 13 bases separating them. There are 13 residues in the CDR3. Per germline, CDR1 KGHDR and CDR2 SFDVKD.

This chain connects TRBV29-1 to TRBJ2-4; TRBD1 might be the D (6 bases). V dropped 2 bases and J dropped 0 bases, with 20 bases sitting between them. The V gene's germline CDR1 is SQVTM and CDR2 ANQGSEA. This CDR3 spans 18 amino acids. The CDR3 loop reads CSVESARQGILAKNIQYF. CDR3 coding DNA: TGCAGCGTTGAAAGCGCGAGGCAGGGGATCCTAGCCAAAAACATTCAGTACTTC.

This clonotype showed up just a few times. V and J are TRBV5-1 and TRBJ2-7; 13 bases are shared with TRBD2. The germline V gene has CDR1 SGHRS and CDR2 YFSETQ. The CDR3 has 14 residues. V gave up 6 bases and J gave up 2 bases; unmatched junction bases: 2. The CDR3 spells CASTLAGGAYEQYF. In DNA, the CDR3 is TGCGCCAGCACACTAGCGGGAGGGGCCTACGAGCAGTACTTC.

Worth noting for this clonotype: It may be a read error: a sequence one base away is much more abundant. Since the CDR3 does not end with the conserved phenylalanine or tryptophan, this likely comes from a read error. CDR3 in amino acids: CASSQGAFEAYEQYI. The CDR3 DNA follows: TGCGCCAGCAGCCAAGGTGCCTTTGAGGCCTACGAGCAGTACATC. The chain combines TRBV4-3 with TRBJ2-7; D unclear. The V gene's germline CDR1 is LGHNA and CDR2 YSLEER. The CDR3 extends over 15 amino acids. V dropped 1 base and J dropped 2 bases, with 12 bases sitting between them.

As for this clonotype: An end of the junction differs from the germline gene, which may be a read error. The chain employs TRBV29-1 and TRBJ2-1; 9 positions agree with TRBD1. Germline V lookup: CDR1 SQVTM, CDR2 ANQGSEA. There are 13 residues in the CDR3. In DNA, the CDR3 is TGCAGCGCAACGGACAGGGGAAACAATAAGCAGTTCTTC. Translated: CSATDRGNNKQFF.

The rearrangement uses TRBV20-1 and TRBJ1-5; 10 positions match TRBD1. V lost 5 bases and J lost 4; bases outside the gene matches: 14. Germline V gives CDR1 DFQATT, CDR2 SNEGSKA (reference sequence). The CDR3 has 17 residues. Here the CDR3 reads CSAVRTGTGANNQPQHF. The CDR3 coding sequence is TGCAGTGCTGTAAGAACCGGGACAGGGGCGAATAATCAGCCCCAGCATTTT.